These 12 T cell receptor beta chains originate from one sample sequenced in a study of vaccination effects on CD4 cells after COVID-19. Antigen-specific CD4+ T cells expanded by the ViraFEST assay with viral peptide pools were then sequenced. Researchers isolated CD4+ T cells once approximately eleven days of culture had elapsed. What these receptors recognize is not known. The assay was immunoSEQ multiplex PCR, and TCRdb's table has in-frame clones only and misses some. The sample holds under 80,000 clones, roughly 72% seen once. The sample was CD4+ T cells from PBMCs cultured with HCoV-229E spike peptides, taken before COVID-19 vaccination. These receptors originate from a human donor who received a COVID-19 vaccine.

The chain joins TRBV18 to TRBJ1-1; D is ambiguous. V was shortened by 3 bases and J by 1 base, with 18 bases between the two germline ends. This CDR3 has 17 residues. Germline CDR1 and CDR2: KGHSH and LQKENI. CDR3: CASSPPGGALGNTEAFF. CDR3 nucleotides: TGTGCCAGCTCACCGCCGGGAGGAGCCCTTGGGAACACTGAAGCTTTCTTT.

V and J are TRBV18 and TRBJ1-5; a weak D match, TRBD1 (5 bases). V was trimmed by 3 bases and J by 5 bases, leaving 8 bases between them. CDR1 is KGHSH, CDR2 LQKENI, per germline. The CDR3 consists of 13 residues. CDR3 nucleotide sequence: TGTGCCAGCTCACCTGCCAGGGATCAGCCCCAGCATTTT. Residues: CASSPARDQPQHF.

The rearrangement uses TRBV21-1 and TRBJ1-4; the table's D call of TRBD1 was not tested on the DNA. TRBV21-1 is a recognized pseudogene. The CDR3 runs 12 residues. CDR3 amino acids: CASHNPYEKLFF. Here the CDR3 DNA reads TGTGCCAGCCACAACCCCTATGAAAAACTGTTTTTT.

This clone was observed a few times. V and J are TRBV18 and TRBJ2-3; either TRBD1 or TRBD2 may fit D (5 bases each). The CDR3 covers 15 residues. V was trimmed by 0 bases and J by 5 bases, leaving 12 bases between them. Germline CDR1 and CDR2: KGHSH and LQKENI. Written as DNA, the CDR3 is TGTGCCAGCTCACCACCGGGGCCACGGGAAGATACGCAGTATTTT. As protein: CASSPPGPREDTQYF.

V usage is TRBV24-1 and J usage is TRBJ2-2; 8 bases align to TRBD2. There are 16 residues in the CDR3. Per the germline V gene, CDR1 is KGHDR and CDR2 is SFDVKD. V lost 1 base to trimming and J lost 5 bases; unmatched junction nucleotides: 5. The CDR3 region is CATSDFTTSGTGELFF. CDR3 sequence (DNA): TGTGCCACCAGTGATTTTACAACTAGCGGAACCGGGGAGCTGTTTTTT.

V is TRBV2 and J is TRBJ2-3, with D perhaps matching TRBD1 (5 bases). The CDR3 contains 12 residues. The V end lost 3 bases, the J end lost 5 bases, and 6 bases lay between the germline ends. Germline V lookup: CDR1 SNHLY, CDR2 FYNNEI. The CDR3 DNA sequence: TGTGCCAGCAGTGATCAGGGAGATACGCAGTATTTT. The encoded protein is CASSDQGDTQYF.

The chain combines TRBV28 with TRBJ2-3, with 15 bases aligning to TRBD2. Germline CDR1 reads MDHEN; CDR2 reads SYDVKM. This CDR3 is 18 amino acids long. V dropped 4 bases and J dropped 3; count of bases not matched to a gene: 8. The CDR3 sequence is CASSSPGLAGGWTDTQYF. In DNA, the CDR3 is TGTGCCAGCAGTTCCCCGGGACTAGCGGGGGGTTGGACAGATACGCAGTATTTT.

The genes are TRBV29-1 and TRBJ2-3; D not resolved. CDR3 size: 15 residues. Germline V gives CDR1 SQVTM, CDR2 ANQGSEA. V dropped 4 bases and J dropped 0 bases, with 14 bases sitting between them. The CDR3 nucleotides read TGCAGCGTTGGTATAAAGAGTACTAGCACAGATACGCAGTATTTT. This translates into CSVGIKSTSTDTQYF.

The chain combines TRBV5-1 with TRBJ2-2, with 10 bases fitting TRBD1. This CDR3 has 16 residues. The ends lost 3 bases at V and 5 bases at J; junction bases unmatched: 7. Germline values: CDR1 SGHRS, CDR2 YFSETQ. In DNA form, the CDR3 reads TGCGCCAGCAGCTCCATTCGACAGGGGGCGACCGGGGAGCTGTTTTTT. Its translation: CASSSIRQGATGELFF.

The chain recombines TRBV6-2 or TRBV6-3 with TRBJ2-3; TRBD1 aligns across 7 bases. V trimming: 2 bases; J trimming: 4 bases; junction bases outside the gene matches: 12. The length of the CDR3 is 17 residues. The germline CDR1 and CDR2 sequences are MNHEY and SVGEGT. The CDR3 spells CASSYRGWQGEADTQYF. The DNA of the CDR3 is TGTGCCAGCAGTTACCGCGGTTGGCAGGGGGAAGCAGATACGCAGTATTTT.

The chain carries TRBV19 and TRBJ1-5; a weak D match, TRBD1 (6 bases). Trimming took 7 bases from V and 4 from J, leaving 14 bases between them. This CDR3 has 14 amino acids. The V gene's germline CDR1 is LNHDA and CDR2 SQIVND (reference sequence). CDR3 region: CASTGGLGNQPQHF. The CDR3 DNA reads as TGTGCCAGTACGGGGGGGCTGGGAAATCAGCCCCAGCATTTT.

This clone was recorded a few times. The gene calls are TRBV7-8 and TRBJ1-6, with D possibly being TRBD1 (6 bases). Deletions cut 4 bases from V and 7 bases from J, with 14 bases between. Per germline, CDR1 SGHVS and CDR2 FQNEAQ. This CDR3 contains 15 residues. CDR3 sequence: CASSSSGGGNSPLHF. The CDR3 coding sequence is TGTGCCAGCAGCTCGTCGGGAGGGGGGAATTCACCCCTCCACTTT. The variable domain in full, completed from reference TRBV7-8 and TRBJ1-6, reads GAGVSQSPRYKVAKRGQDVALRCDPISGHVSLFWYQQALGQGPEFLTYFQNEAQLDKSGLPSDRFFAERPEGSVSTLKIQRTQQEDSAVYLCASSSSGGGNSPLHFGNGTRLTVT.